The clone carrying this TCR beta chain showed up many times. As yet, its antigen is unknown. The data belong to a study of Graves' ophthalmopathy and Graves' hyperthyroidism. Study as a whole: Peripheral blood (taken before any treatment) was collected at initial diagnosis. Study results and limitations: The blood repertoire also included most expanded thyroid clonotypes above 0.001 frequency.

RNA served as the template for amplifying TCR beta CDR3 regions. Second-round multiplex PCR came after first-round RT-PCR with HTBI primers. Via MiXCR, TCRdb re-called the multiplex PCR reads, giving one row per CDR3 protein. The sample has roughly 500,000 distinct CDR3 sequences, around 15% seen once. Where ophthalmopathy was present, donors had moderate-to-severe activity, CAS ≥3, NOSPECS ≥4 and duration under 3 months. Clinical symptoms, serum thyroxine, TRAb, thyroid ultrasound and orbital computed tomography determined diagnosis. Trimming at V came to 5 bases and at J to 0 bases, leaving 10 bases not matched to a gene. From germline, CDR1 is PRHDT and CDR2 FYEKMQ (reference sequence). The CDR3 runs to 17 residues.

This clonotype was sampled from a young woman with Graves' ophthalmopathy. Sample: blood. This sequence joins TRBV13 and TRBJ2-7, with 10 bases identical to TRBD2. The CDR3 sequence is CASSAGGLATPSYEQYF. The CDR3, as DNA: TGTGCCAGCAGCGCAGGGGGACTAGCGACACCCTCCTACGAGCAGTACTTC.